This T cell receptor (beta chain) was sequenced for a study of T cell responses to AZD1222 COVID-19 vaccine. Whole-study results and caveats: Reports indicate that nearly half of spike-specific TCRs are directed at unmutated variant regions. The span of vaccine-associated CD4 TCRs extended across spike, with dominance at 160-218 and 743-854. Spike-specific TCR depth and breadth grew after two AZD1222 doses.

Trimming shortened V by 3 bases and J by 6 bases, and 11 bases separated the two germline ends. The germline CDR1 and CDR2 sequences are DFQATT and SNEGSKA (reference sequence). This CDR3 has 13 amino acids. On this clone: Its antigen is unknown.

Using immunoSEQ multiplex PCR, the repertoire was profiled, and TCRdb retains in-frame clones only, with some absent. Here the sample spans about 88,000 clones, just over 90% being singletons. This TCR was sampled from an adult in good health. The gene calls are TRBV20-1 and TRBJ2-2; D gene ambiguous. This sample comprised peripheral blood, obtained on day 0 of AZD1222 vaccination. The CDR3 DNA is TGCAGTGCTAGTATCAACACTCCCGGGGAGCTGTTTTTT. Translated: CSASINTPGELFF.